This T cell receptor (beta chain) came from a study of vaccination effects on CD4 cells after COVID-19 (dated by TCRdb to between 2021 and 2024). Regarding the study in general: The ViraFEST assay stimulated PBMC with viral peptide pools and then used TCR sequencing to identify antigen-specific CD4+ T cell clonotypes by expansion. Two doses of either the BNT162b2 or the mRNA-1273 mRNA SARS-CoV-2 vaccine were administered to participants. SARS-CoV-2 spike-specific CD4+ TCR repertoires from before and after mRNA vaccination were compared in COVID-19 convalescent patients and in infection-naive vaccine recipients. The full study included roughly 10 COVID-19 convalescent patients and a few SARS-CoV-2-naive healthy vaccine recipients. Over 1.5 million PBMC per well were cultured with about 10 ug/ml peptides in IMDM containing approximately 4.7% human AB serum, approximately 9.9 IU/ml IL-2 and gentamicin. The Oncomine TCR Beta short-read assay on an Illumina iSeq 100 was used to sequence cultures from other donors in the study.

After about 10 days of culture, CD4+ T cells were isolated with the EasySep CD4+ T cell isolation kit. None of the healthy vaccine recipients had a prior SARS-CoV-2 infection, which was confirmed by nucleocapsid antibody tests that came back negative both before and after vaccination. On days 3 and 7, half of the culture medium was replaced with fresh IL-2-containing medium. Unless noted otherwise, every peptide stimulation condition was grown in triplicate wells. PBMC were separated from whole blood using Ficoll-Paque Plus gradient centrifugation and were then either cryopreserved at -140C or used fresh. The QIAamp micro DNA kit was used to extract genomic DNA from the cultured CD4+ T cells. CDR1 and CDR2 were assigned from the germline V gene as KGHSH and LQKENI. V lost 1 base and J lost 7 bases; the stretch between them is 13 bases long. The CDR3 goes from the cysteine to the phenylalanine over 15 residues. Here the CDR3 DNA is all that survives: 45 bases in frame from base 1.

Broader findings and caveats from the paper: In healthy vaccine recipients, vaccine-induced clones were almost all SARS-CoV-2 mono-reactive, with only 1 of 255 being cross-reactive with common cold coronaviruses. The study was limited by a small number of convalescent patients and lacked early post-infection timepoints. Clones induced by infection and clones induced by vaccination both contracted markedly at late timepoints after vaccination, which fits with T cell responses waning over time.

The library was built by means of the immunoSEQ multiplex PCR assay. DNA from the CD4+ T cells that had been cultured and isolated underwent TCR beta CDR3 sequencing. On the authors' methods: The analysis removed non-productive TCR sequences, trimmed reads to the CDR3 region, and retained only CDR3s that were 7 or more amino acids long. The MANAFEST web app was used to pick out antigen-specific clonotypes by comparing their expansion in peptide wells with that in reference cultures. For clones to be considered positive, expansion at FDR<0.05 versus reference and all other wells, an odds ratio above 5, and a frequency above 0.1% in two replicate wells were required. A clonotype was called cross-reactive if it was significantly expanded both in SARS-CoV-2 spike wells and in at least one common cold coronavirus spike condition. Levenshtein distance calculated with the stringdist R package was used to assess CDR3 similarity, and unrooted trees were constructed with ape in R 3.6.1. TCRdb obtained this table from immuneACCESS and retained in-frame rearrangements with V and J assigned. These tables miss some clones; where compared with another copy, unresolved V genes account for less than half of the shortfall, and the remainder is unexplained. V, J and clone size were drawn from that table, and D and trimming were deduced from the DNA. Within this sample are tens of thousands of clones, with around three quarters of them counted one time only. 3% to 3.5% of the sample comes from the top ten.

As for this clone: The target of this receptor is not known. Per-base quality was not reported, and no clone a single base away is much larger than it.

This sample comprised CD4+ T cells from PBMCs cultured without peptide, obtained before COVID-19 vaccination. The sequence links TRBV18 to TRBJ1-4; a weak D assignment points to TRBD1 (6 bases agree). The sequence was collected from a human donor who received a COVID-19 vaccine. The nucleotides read TGTGCCAGCTCACCACGGGACATTGGTGGTGAAAAACTGTTTTTT. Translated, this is CASSPRDIGGEKLFF.